Shown below are 29 T cell receptor beta chains from a single sample sequenced in a study of monozygotic twins with inflammatory bowel disease. TCRdb reprocessed the 5' RACE reads; each CDR3 protein has one entry and no DNA is given. The data show approximately 400,000 distinct CDR3 sequences, and the top ten clones hold 2% to 2.5%. The sequenced sample consisted of blood. The receptors originated from a human donor with ulcerative colitis or Crohn's disease, or a healthy co-twin of an affected twin (not recorded which).

The CDR3 protein is CASSYQNTEAFF. This sequence joins TRBV28 and TRBJ1-1. There are 12 residues in the CDR3. Germline V lookup: CDR1 MDHEN, CDR2 SYDVKM.

The V gene is TRBV7-9, the J gene TRBJ2-1. The CDR3 is 11 residues long. Germline V CDR1 and CDR2: SEHNR, FQNEAQ (reference sequence). CDR3 amino acids: CASSLYSGQFF.

V gene TRBV20-1 combines with J gene TRBJ1-2; without DNA, the TCRdb call of TRBD1 cannot be checked. Germline loops: CDR1 DFQATT, CDR2 SNEGSKA (reference sequence). The CDR3 runs to 15 residues. The CDR3 sequence is CSANSRDRISYGYTF.

The V call is TRBV5-8, the J call TRBJ2-3; there is no DNA to check the TCRdb D call of TRBD1. The CDR3 is 16 residues long. Germline CDR1 and CDR2: SGHTS and YDEGEE. The CDR3: CASSRDGGLSTDTQYF.

This CDR3 reads CASSLQGLGNTEAFF. V usage is TRBV5-1 and J usage is TRBJ1-1; TCRdb selects TRBD1, and the lack of DNA leaves this call unchecked. The length of the CDR3 is 15 residues. CDR1 is SGHRS, CDR2 YFSETQ, per germline. The full variable domain, its missing parts supplied by reference TRBV5-1 and TRBJ1-1, is KAGVTQTPRYLIKTRGQQVTLSCSPISGHRSVSWYQQTPGQGLQFLFEYFSETQRNKGNFPGRFSGRQFSNSRSEMNVSTLELGDSALYLCASSLQGLGNTEAFFGQGTRLTVV.

V is TRBV5-1 and J is TRBJ2-2; TCRdb lists TRBD2, though no DNA is available to test this call. This CDR3 has 15 amino acids. Germline V gene sequence: CDR1 SGHRS, CDR2 YFSETQ. CDR3 amino acids: CASSTAGPNVGELFF.

V gene TRBV20-1 combines with J gene TRBJ1-5; the TCRdb call, TRBD1, lacks DNA for checking. This CDR3 region has 15 residues. Germline loops: CDR1 DFQATT, CDR2 SNEGSKA (reference sequence). CDR3 region: CSARDATGNNQPQHF.

The J gene is TRBJ1-1, the V gene TRBV30. The length of the CDR3 is 13 residues. The germline CDR1 and CDR2 sequences are GTSNPN and SVGIG (reference sequence). CDR3 residues: CAWRVQGTTEAFF.

V usage is TRBV20-1 and J usage is TRBJ1-1. This CDR3 has 14 amino acids. From germline, CDR1 is DFQATT and CDR2 SNEGSKA (reference sequence). The CDR3 sequence is CSARDWAGNTEAFF.

This chain uses TRBV20-1 with TRBJ2-1. The CDR3 consists of 17 residues. CDR1 and CDR2 (germline): DFQATT, SNEGSKA (reference sequence). CDR3 residues: CSARDRLAGASYNEQFF.

CDR3 protein: CASSLGANSNQPQHF. The genes are TRBV5-1 and TRBJ1-5; TCRdb returns TRBD1, unconfirmable since there is no DNA. CDR1 SGHRS and CDR2 YFSETQ come from the germline V gene. The CDR3 loop spans 15 amino acids.

Here the CDR3 reads CSAIDWWTKQYF. The rearrangement links TRBV20-1 to TRBJ2-7. Germline V gene data show CDR1 as DFQATT and CDR2 as SNEGSKA (reference sequence). The CDR3 runs to 12 residues.

The chain links TRBV6-1 to TRBJ1-1. The CDR3 is 13 amino acids. CDR1 is MNHNS and CDR2 is SASEGT in the germline V gene. This CDR3 reads CASSVTENTEAFF.

The genes are TRBV7-9 and TRBJ2-5. The CDR3 consists of 12 residues. Germline CDR1 is SEHNR and CDR2 is FQNEAQ (reference sequence). This CDR3 reads CASSYQGETQYF.

CDR3 region: CSARETSDNTDTQYF. The chain is built from TRBV20-1 and TRBJ2-3; TCRdb designates TRBD2, a call that cannot be tested without DNA. This CDR3 comprises 15 residues. Germline-derived CDR1 and CDR2 are DFQATT and SNEGSKA (reference sequence).

The chain employs TRBV3-1 and TRBJ1-6; no DNA is available, so the TRBD1 call from TCRdb remains unchecked. This CDR3 is 16 amino acids long. Germline V lookup: CDR1 LGHDT, CDR2 YNNKEL (reference sequence). This CDR3 reads CASSQDRTGGNSPLHF.

The chain links TRBV12-3 or TRBV12-4 to TRBJ2-2; with no DNA, the TCRdb D assignment of TRBD1 cannot be verified. This CDR3 contains 16 residues. The CDR3 reads CASSSGPGGDTGELFF.

The genes are TRBV7-3 and TRBJ1-1; TCRdb designates TRBD1, a call that cannot be tested without DNA. This CDR3 spans 12 amino acids. Germline loops: CDR1 SGHTA, CDR2 FQGTGA. The CDR3 is CASGFGGTEAFF.

The chain recombines TRBV12-3 or TRBV12-4 with TRBJ2-7; the TCRdb D gene call, TRBD1, has no DNA to confirm it. This CDR3 spans 15 amino acids. The CDR3: CASSSAGDRRDEQYF.

The chain has TRBV7-3 and TRBJ2-2; as DNA is missing, the TRBD1 call by TCRdb cannot be tested. From germline, CDR1 is SGHTA and CDR2 FQGTGA. The CDR3 sequence is 12 residues long. CDR3 sequence: CASSEGNGELFF.

The chain uses TRBV6-5 and TRBJ2-1. This CDR3 is built from 17 residues. Germline assignment: CDR1 MNHEY and CDR2 SVGAGI. The CDR3 reads CASSYSSTEKSYNEQFF.

V gene TRBV18 combines with J gene TRBJ2-2; TCRdb reports TRBD1, a call that lacks DNA to check it against. Germline V gene sequence: CDR1 KGHSH, CDR2 LQKENI. This CDR3 has 14 residues. The CDR3 reads CASSPDRHTGELFF.

The chain uses TRBV20-1 and TRBJ2-1. The CDR3 has 14 amino acids. CDR1 and CDR2 (germline): DFQATT, SNEGSKA (reference sequence). The CDR3 protein is CSARGFASHNEQFF.

The V call is TRBV5-1, the J call TRBJ2-7. This CDR3 region has 14 residues. CDR1 is SGHRS and CDR2 is YFSETQ in the germline V gene. The CDR3 protein is CASSLQSGIGEQYF.

The rearrangement uses TRBV28 and TRBJ2-2; TCRdb's assignment of TRBD1 cannot be checked, as there is no DNA. This CDR3 spans 14 amino acids. Germline V lookup: CDR1 MDHEN, CDR2 SYDVKM. CDR3 in amino acids: CASRRGVNTGELFF.

The chain uses TRBV14 and TRBJ2-1; the TRBD2 assignment by TCRdb is unverifiable without DNA. The length of the CDR3 is 17 residues. Germline values: CDR1 SGHDN, CDR2 FVKESK. The CDR3 reads CASSRRDFFSTYNEQFF.

V gene TRBV20-1 combines with J gene TRBJ2-3. Germline V CDR1 and CDR2: DFQATT, SNEGSKA (reference sequence). This CDR3 is 15 amino acids long. CDR3 protein: CSARARLAVTDTQYF.

The genes are TRBV20-1 and TRBJ2-1. Per germline, CDR1 DFQATT and CDR2 SNEGSKA (reference sequence). The CDR3 totals 13 residues. The CDR3: CSASGAFYNEQFF.

The J gene is TRBJ2-2, the V gene TRBV10-3; TCRdb proposes TRBD2, but this gene call is untestable without DNA. CDR3 length: 17 amino acids. Germline V gene sequence: CDR1 ENHRY, CDR2 SYGVKD. CDR3 in amino acids: CAISDPGTLANTGELFF.